This T cell receptor (beta chain) comes out of a study of siplizumab effects on memory and regulatory T cells. Findings of the study overall: Many proliferating CD4+ or CD8+ clones remained unclassified. Roughly 75-96% of them could not be assigned either a naive or a memory phenotype. Greater diversity than memory cells seemed evident in naive T cells, which also appeared to be major alloresponse contributors.

This clone was observed once. What it binds is unknown. TCRdb's table, derived via immunoSEQ multiplex PCR, lists solely in-frame clones and lacks some. The data contain around 100,000 clones, 94% of them singletons. The CDR3 sequence is 14 residues long. The germline V gene has CDR1 MNHNY and CDR2 SVGAGI (reference sequence). The V gene lost 6 bases and the J gene lost 0 bases, with 12 bases spanning the gap. The chain combines TRBV6-6 with TRBJ2-7; D remains ambiguous. The sample taken for sequencing was Tregs sorted from blood. The receptor comes from a human donor in good health. The CDR3 protein is CASSPEYPSYEQYF. The CDR3 coding sequence is TGTGCCAGCAGCCCAGAATACCCCTCCTACGAGCAGTACTTC.